This TCR beta chain stems from a study of PD-1 blockade in classical Hodgkin lymphoma. Specified time point: newly diagnosed, previously untreated cHL patient sample. PBMCs representing newly diagnosed, untreated classical Hodgkin lymphoma functioned as the comparison. Study-wide findings and caveats: Why the repertoires differ is still unclear, perhaps disease activity or prior therapy.

The CDR3 runs to 13 residues. Germline CDR1 reads KGHSH; CDR2 reads LQKENI. Deletions cut 0 bases from V and 3 bases from J, with 4 bases between. Turning to this clone: Its antigen is not identified. The sample carries other DNA sequences with the same CDR3.

This table comes from immunoSEQ multiplex PCR, and its TCRdb copy is limited to in-frame clones, with some not included. This table holds 70,000 or so clones, over 85% found once. The chain links TRBV18 to TRBJ2-3; no clear D. The source of this sequence is a human donor with classical Hodgkin lymphoma. What was sequenced was peripheral blood mononuclear cells (PBMCs). The DNA for the CDR3 is TGTGCCAGCTCACCACCTGGGACAGATACGCAGTATTTT. It yields the protein CASSPPGTDTQYF. The variable domain in full, with the rest retrieved from reference TRBV18 and TRBJ2-3, is NAGVMQNPRHLVRRRGQEARLRCSPMKGHSHVYWYRQLPEEGLKFMVYLQKENIIDESGMPKERFSAEFPKEGPSILRIQQVVRGDSAAYFCASSPPGTDTQYFGPGTRLTVL.